This TCR beta chain was recorded in a study of post-analysis software for immune sequencing data. TCR beta libraries were prepared from cDNA with unique molecular identifiers. TCRdb re-analysed the PCR reads in MiXCR, keeping a single row per CDR3 protein. This table has 740,000 or so distinct CDR3 sequences, roughly half appearing once. The study's findings and limits: Four or five TRBV segments were more frequent in patients than controls; TRBV5-6, TRBV5-1 and TRBV20-1 belonged to this group.

The sample holds a few counts of this clonotype. What it recognizes is unknown. CDR3 length: 14 residues. Between the trimmed V and J ends, which lost 9 bases and 4 bases, there was a span of 18 bases. This chain uses TRBV12-3 or TRBV12-4 with TRBJ1-1; no definite D call. Sequenced material: blood. The sequence was collected from a girl aged 10 to 17 with multiple sclerosis. The CDR3 loop is CASSFHGIGTEAFF. DNA for the CDR3: TGTGCCAGTAGCTTTCACGGGATCGGCACTGAAGCTTTCTTT.